This T cell receptor beta chain derives from a study of regulatory T cells in long-lasting Graves disease. About the research overall: Persistent cases took antithyroid drugs over 5 years and stayed TSH receptor antibody positive. General study findings and limits: Persistent disease samples used TRBV28, TRBJ1-2 and TRBJ2-5 preferentially. Tissue studied was limited to peripheral blood, excluding thyroid tissue.

This clonotype appeared many times. Its antigen remains unknown. CDR3 regions were amplified by Arm-PCR using iRepertoire HTBI primers to build TCR beta libraries. MiXCR, run by TCRdb on the multiplex PCR reads, gives a single entry per CDR3 protein. The repertoire consists of approximately 440,000 distinct CDR3 sequences, with 20% to 30% occurring once and the leading ten covering about a quarter. Described time point: persistent/refractory GD, antithyroid drugs over 5 years with positive TRAb. PBMCs provided the RNA from which the TCR library was made. Diagnosing Graves' disease relied on the American Thyroid Association guidelines. CDR3 length: 15 residues. Germline loops: CDR1 MNHEY, CDR2 SMNVEV (reference sequence). With 5 bases removed from V and 2 bases from J, the gap between germline ends came to 16 bases.

This chain uses TRBV27 with TRBJ2-7; a weak D match, TRBD1 (6 bases). The sequences come from peripheral blood mononuclear cells (PBMCs), collected when the disease was refractory, from a patient treated with antithyroid drugs. The TCR comes from a female donor with Graves disease. CDR3 amino acids: CASSRAGTNAYEQYF. The CDR3, as DNA: TGTGCCAGCAGTAGAGCCGGGACAAATGCCTACGAGCAGTACTTC.